Listed below are T cell receptor beta chains from one sample, sequenced in a study of blood T cell repertoires in COVID-19. TCRdb's copy holds only in-frame clones and misses some; the assay was immunoSEQ multiplex PCR. There are approximately 210,000 clones in the sample; roughly 91% occur only once, and roughly 7.2% lies in the top ten. The sequenced sample was PBMCs or T cells enriched from blood (not recorded which). These receptors all stem from a man in his thirties or forties in a cohort exposed to, infected with or recovered from COVID-19 (not recorded which). CDR3s include the opening cysteine and the closing phenylalanine or tryptophan. Fields, in order: clone size, D gene, V gene, J gene, CDR3 protein, CDR3 DNA. The D gene is left open where the match is weak. Clone sizes are given selectively: once, few, many, or a class where the clone is expanded.

>NA|NA|TRBV3-1/TRBV3-2|TRBJ2-7
CASSDGHAASYEQYF
TGTGCCAGCAGTGACGGACACGCGGCCTCCTACGAGCAGTACTTC
>NA|NA|TRBV15|TRBJ2-5
CATSRGSSVGEETQYF
TGTGCCACCAGCAGAGGTTCTAGCGTGGGGGAGGAGACCCAGTACTTC
>NA|NA|TRBV28|TRBJ2-7
CASSPTNRAAHEQYF
TGTGCCAGCAGTCCTACAAACAGGGCCGCCCACGAGCAGTACTTC
>NA|TRBD1|TRBV6-5|TRBJ1-1
CATGQGKGNTEAFF
TGTGCCACCGGACAGGGGAAAGGGAACACTGAAGCTTTCTTT
>NA|NA|TRBV25-1|TRBJ2-7
CASSEFGLYEQYF
TGTGCCAGCAGTGAATTTGGCCTCTACGAGCAGTACTTC
>NA|NA|TRBV25-1|TRBJ1-5
CASSEYSWQGNQPQHF
TGTGCCAGCAGTGAATATAGTTGGCAGGGTAATCAGCCCCAGCATTTT
>NA|TRBD1|TRBV28|TRBJ1-4
CASSTLGQGGKLFF
TGTGCCAGCAGTACCCTTGGACAGGGAGGGAAACTGTTTTTT
>NA|NA|TRBV7-3|TRBJ2-5
CASSLSGLQETQYF
TGTGCCAGCAGCTTAAGCGGATTACAAGAGACCCAGTACTTC
>NA|TRBD1|TRBV6-5|TRBJ2-7
CASSIGQGGYEQYF
TGTGCCAGCAGCATCGGACAGGGGGGATACGAGCAGTACTTC
>once|TRBD2|TRBV7-2|TRBJ2-1
CASSLGGGSRSNEQFF
TGTGCCAGCAGCTTAGGGGGGGGGTCACGGTCCAATGAGCAGTTCTTC
>once|NA|TRBV7-2|TRBJ2-7
CASSSTGAGDEQYF
TGTGCCAGCAGCTCCACGGGAGCTGGTGACGAGCAGTACTTC
>NA|NA|TRBV18|TRBJ1-3
CASSPSRTSGNTIYF
TGTGCCAGCTCACCCTCCAGAACCTCTGGAAACACCATATATTTT
>NA|NA|TRBV29-1|TRBJ2-1
CSVGGNEQFF
TGCAGCGTTGGGGGCAACGAGCAGTTCTTC
>NA|NA|TRBV28|TRBJ1-4
CASSRDLGGEKLFF
TGTGCCAGCAGTAGGGACTTAGGAGGAGAAAAACTGTTTTTT
>NA|TRBD2|TRBV7-6|TRBJ2-1
CASSSLAGAGNEQFF
TGTGCCAGCAGCTCGCTGGCGGGAGCGGGTAATGAGCAGTTCTTC
>NA|TRBD1|TRBV3-1/TRBV3-2|TRBJ1-1
CASSQGPGQGALWMNTEAFF
TGTGCCAGCAGCCAGGGCCCAGGACAGGGGGCCTTGTGGATGAACACTGAAGCTTTCTTT
>NA|TRBD1|TRBV5-1|TRBJ1-5
CASSPGQGPGQPQHF
TGCGCCAGCAGCCCGGGACAGGGTCCTGGTCAGCCCCAGCATTTT
>NA|NA|TRBV13|TRBJ1-1
CASSLRTVPMNTEAFF
TGTGCCAGCAGCTTACGAACAGTTCCCATGAACACTGAAGCTTTCTTT
>medium-sized|TRBD1|TRBV27|TRBJ1-5
CASRTQGVNQPQHF
TGTGCCAGCCGAACCCAGGGGGTTAATCAGCCCCAGCATTTT
>NA|NA|TRBV7-2|TRBJ2-3
CASSLARGDTQYF
TGTGCCAGCAGCTTAGCCCGGGGTGATACGCAGTATTTT
>NA|NA|TRBV28|TRBJ1-2
CASSFTGPGGYTF
TGTGCCAGCAGTTTCACCGGGCCGGGAGGCTACACCTTC
>NA|TRBD1|TRBV12-3/TRBV12-4|TRBJ1-2
CASSPRTGNGYTF
TGTGCCAGCAGTCCTCGGACAGGAAATGGCTACACCTTC
>NA|NA|TRBV7-9|TRBJ1-3
CASSPGLSGNTIYF
TGTGCCAGCAGCCCGGGACTTTCTGGAAACACCATATATTTT
>NA|NA|TRBV12-3/TRBV12-4|TRBJ1-1
CASRRINTEAFF
TGTGCCAGCAGGAGGATTAACACTGAAGCTTTCTTT
>once|NA|TRBV28|TRBJ2-7
CASTQRIDSLGAYEQYF
TGTGCCAGCACCCAGCGTATAGACTCCCTCGGCGCCTACGAGCAGTACTTC
>few|NA|TRBV7-9|TRBJ2-1
CASSSGTLNEQFF
TGTGCCAGCAGCTCCGGGACACTCAATGAGCAGTTCTTC
>few|TRBD2|TRBV24-1|TRBJ2-1
CATRMAQRTSGWWGDEQFF
TGTGCCACCAGGATGGCACAGCGGACTAGCGGGTGGTGGGGAGATGAGCAGTTCTTC
>NA|TRBD1|TRBV2|TRBJ2-7
CASWQGQGAYEQYF
TGTGCCAGCTGGCAGGGCCAGGGGGCCTACGAGCAGTACTTC
>few|TRBD1|TRBV28|TRBJ1-5
CASNPGTGKKPQHF
TGTGCCAGCAACCCCGGGACAGGGAAGAAGCCCCAGCATTTT
>NA|TRBD1|TRBV27|TRBJ1-2
CASSLYGQANYGYTF
TGTGCCAGCAGTTTATACGGACAGGCTAACTATGGCTACACCTTC
>NA|TRBD1|TRBV10-3|TRBJ1-5
CAISRQGVGNQPQHF
TGTGCCATCAGTAGACAGGGGGTTGGCAATCAGCCCCAGCATTTT
>NA|NA|TRBV18|TRBJ2-7
CASSPSRDSYEQYF
TGTGCCAGCTCACCGAGTCGGGACTCCTACGAGCAGTACTTC
>NA|NA|TRBV7-3|TRBJ2-7
CASSSQSGYEQYF
TGTGCCAGCAGTTCACAGAGCGGTTACGAGCAGTACTTC